What follows describes a single TCR beta chain. These data belong to a study of memory CD4+ T cells and cytomegalovirus serostatus. Looking at the study overall: Healthy Belgian adult donors included under ten CMV-positive and 24 CMV-negative people.

The data were produced by immunoSEQ multiplex PCR, yet TCRdb's version contains in-frame clones alone and is incomplete. The data contain tens of thousands of clones, roughly 82% of them singletons. With 4 bases clipped from V and 7 bases from J, the junction kept 5 bases outside the gene matches. The CDR3 extends over 14 amino acids. Per the germline V gene, CDR1 is SGHRS and CDR2 is YFSETQ. The sort gate was single viable CD3+CD4+CD8-CD45RO+ cells for memory CD4+ T cells. The rearrangement uses TRBV5-1 and TRBJ2-2; 9 bases map to TRBD1. The sequencing sample was made of memory CD4+ T cells from blood. The clonotype comes from an adult in good health and CMV-seronegative. Here the CDR3 reads CASSVDRGDGELFF. The CDR3 nucleotides are TGCGCCAGCAGCGTGGACAGGGGCGACGGGGAGCTGTTTTTT.